A single T cell receptor beta chain is shown here with its context. This clone was seen only once. The antigen it recognizes is unknown. Base qualities were left out, and no much larger clone turns up one base away. Uninvolved adjacent lung was sampled at least 2 cm away from the tumor margin, and two independent pathologists confirmed that the tissue had no atypia. At diagnosis, peripheral blood, uninvolved tumor-adjacent lung and tumor were collected and were preserved as a mix of fresh-frozen and FFPE material. TCR beta CDR3 regions were sequenced from DNA using the immunoSEQ Assay. As for how the authors treated the data: To compute T cell density, TCR beta template counts were normalized to usable DNA, which was estimated by amplifying housekeeping genes. Richness was estimated using the preseqR package, with extrapolation to 400,000 templates for PBMC samples and to 120,000 templates for tissue samples. Clonality was calculated as one minus Pielou's evenness. To identify tissue-enriched TCRs, differential abundance testing was run on productive amino-acid clonotypes with a minimum total count of 5 and an alpha of 0.1. The Jaccard Index and the Morisita Overlap Index were used to measure how much the repertoires overlapped between compartments. TCR beta CDR3s were clustered by GLIPH together with public tetramer-defined viral CDR3s, and at least three viral sequences plus V-gene enrichment were required for viral motifs. In its TCRdb copy, this immuneACCESS table keeps in-frame sequences only and misses some clones. Where compared with another copy, unresolved V genes explain less than half of these, and the others have no known cause. V, J and clone size derive from that table, while D and trimming were established from the DNA sequence. The sample table shows roughly 3,400 clones, and 31% are seen once. Around 10% of the sample belongs to the ten largest clones.

This sample was included in a study of T cells in localized non-small cell lung cancer (dated by TCRdb to 2020 to 2021). Notes on the research overall: Comparing tumors with uninvolved tumor-adjacent lungs, the study looked at the T cell repertoires of hundreds of patients with early-stage NSCLC. NSCLC patients had a mean age of approximately 66 years, and around 140 were male and some 98 female. The cohort was made up of 236 treatment-naive NSCLC patients whose localized lung tumors had been resected.

Its CDR3 holds 19 amino acids, cysteine through phenylalanine. Solely the CDR3 DNA is kept, with 57 bases framed from the first base. In the germline V gene, CDR1 corresponds to KGHSH and CDR2 to LQKENI. V loses 0 bases at its end and J loses 4 bases; junction bases beyond the gene matches: 8. The paper as a whole reports these results and caveats: Uninvolved tumor-adjacent lung showed the highest T cell clonality, higher than tumor, which suggests more focused antigenic responses in the adjacent lung. Because multi-region sequencing of the tumors was not done, intratumor heterogeneity could not be ruled out. Of the top 100 tumor clones, a median of roughly 60 were detected in paired uninvolved adjacent lung; over 25 were also among that lung's top 100. Higher blood T cell density associated with longer overall survival, while higher adjacent-lung clonality associated with shorter survival. Since the design was exploratory, TCR variables were selected using unadjusted p-values with no false-discovery rate correction.

Sequences were derived from normal lung tissue next to the tumor, sampled before any cancer treatment. This TCR was recovered from a male donor aged 60 or over with stage III lung adenocarcinoma. The chain is assembled from TRBV18 and TRBJ2-5; TRBD2 lines up with 16 middle nucleotides. The CDR3 protein is CASSPPGLAGGPVGETQYF. The nucleotide sequence is given as TGTGCCAGCTCACCACCGGGACTAGCGGGAGGGCCCGTCGGAGAGACCCAGTACTTC. The entire variable domain, with the stretches around the CDR3 drawn from the reference TRBV18 and TRBJ2-5 proteins, is NAGVMQNPRHLVRRRGQEARLRCSPMKGHSHVYWYRQLPEEGLKFMVYLQKENIIDESGMPKERFSAEFPKEGPSILRIQQVVRGDSAAYFCASSPPGLAGGPVGETQYFGPGTRLLVL.